This T cell receptor beta chain stems from a study of cytomegalovirus exposure and HLA in healthy donors. Whole-study findings and limits: Apart from CMV serostatus, no immune exposure information was available.

The CDR3 is made up of 14 amino acids. The germline CDR1 and CDR2 sequences are MDHEN and SYDVKM. V was pared by 2 bases and J by 2 bases, with 2 bases of the junction left unmatched. The PCR had 60 Vbeta and 13 Jbeta primers. Repertoires were generated with immunoSEQ multiplex PCR, while TCRdb's copy carries only in-frame clones and drops some. The sample consists of about 180,000 clones, around four fifths of them appearing once. Turning to this clone: What it binds is not known.

This receptor was taken from a man younger than 35 in good health and CMV-seronegative. The chain combines TRBV28 with TRBJ2-7; 8 nucleotides match TRBD1. The sequencing sample was made of PBMCs. CDR3 DNA: TGTGCCAGCAGTTTACAACAGGGGGCCTACGAGCAGTACTTC. Amino acids: CASSLQQGAYEQYF.